The 13 T cell receptor delta chains given below trace back to one sample, sequenced in a study of γδ T cells in repeated Plasmodium falciparum infection. Bulk repertoires came from Vgamma9/Vdelta2+ or Vdelta2-negative gammadelta T cells flow-sorted from PBMC. TCRdb reprocessed the multiplex PCR reads using CATT. The sample has 85,000 to 100,000 delta-chain clones; 0.75% to 1% are singletons. Specimen: gamma-delta T cells from blood. These receptors came from a pool of human donors (malaria-infected and uninfected, not separated).

Ten or more counts support this clone. Since a far larger clone is one base different, this is likely a read error. Other DNA sequences of this sample code for an identical CDR3. This chain links TRAV38-2/DV8 with TRDJ1, with TRDD3 matching 7 bases. The junction had 7 bases not matched to a gene; V was cut back by 5 bases and J by 0 bases. The CDR3 covers 15 residues. Germline V gene lookup returns CDR1 TSESDYY and CDR2 QEAYKQQN. CDR3 sequence: CAYSAGGPYTDKLIF. CDR3 coding DNA: TGTGCTTATAGTGCTGGGGGGCCGTACACCGATAAACTCATCTTT.

This clone was detected only a few times. Translating this DNA gives a protein that differs at residue 16 from the TCRdb one, which belongs to a much larger clone; a read error is likely, and the protein shown is this translation. The gene calls are TRDV2 and TRDJ1; 10 nucleotides line up with TRDD3. The J gene comes from matching the DNA to germline here; TCRdb lacks it. The CDR3 sequence is 19 residues long. Germline-derived CDR1 and CDR2 are GEAIGNYY and EKD. Written as DNA, the CDR3 is TGTGCCTGTGACCTCGAGCGTACTGGGGGATTTCGGTACACCGATGAACTCATCTTT. It is translated as CACDLERTGGFRYTDELIF.

This clone was seen only a few times. TCRdb assigns this DNA the protein of a much larger clone, which departs from its translation at residue 10; this likely reflects a read error, and the protein shown comes from translating the DNA. The rearrangement joins TRDV2 to TRDJ1; the match to TRDD3 covers 10 bases. TCRdb is silent on the J gene; assignment here came from matching the DNA to germline. Germline lookup yields CDR1 GEAIGNYY and CDR2 EKD. V trimming: 5 bases; J trimming: 5 bases; junction bases outside the gene matches: 10. CDR3 length equals 15 residues. CDR3 bases: TGTGCCTGTGTCGAACTGGGGGATCGGGTGGATAAACTCATCTTT. Translating gives CACVELGDRVDKLIF.

Of note for this clone: The protein TCRdb lists belongs to a much larger clone and differs from this DNA's translation at residue 15, which points to a read error; the protein shown is made from the DNA. This chain uses TRDV2 with TRDJ1, with 10 bases that match TRDD3. The J gene is absent in TCRdb and was assigned here via DNA matching to germline. Germline V gives CDR1 GEAIGNYY, CDR2 EKD. The CDR3 consists of 19 residues. The CDR3 region is CACDTMRVWGIGTTVKLIF. CDR3 nucleotides: TGTGCCTGTGACACGATGAGAGTCTGGGGGATAGGAACGACCGTTAAACTCATCTTT.

With respect to this clone: This likely came from a read error, as a far larger clone is one base away. The identical CDR3 is also encoded by other nucleotide sequences in the sample. The chain recombines TRDV1 with TRDJ2; 10 nucleotides align to TRDD3. TCRdb is silent on the J gene; assignment here came from matching the DNA to germline. The CDR3 contains 18 residues. CDR1 is TSWWSYY, CDR2 QGS, per germline. The CDR3 here is CALGELQLGDILTAQLFF. The CDR3, as DNA: TGTGCCCTTGGGGAACTCCAGCTGGGGGATATCCTGACAGCACAACTCTTCTTT.

This clone was seen a handful of times. TCRdb attributes to this sequence the protein of a much larger clone, which differs from the DNA translation at residue 5; a read error is likely, and the protein displayed is translated from the DNA. The chain is built from TRDV1 and TRDJ1; 13 positions agree with TRDD3. The CDR3 spans 18 residues. The germline CDR1 and CDR2 sequences are TSWWSYY and QGS. J was trimmed by 11 bases and V by 3 bases; bases with no gene match: 18. The CDR3 loop is CALGDAYPHWGIRRALIF. The CDR3 DNA is TGTGCTCTTGGGGACGCCTACCCCCACTGGGGGATACGGCGAGCGCTCATCTTT.

This clone was observed a handful of times. A single base is all that separates this from a far larger clone, so a read error is likely. The same CDR3 can be traced to other DNA sequences in this sample. The chain links TRDV1 to TRDJ1, with D tentatively TRDD2 (7 bases). Matching the DNA to germline supplied the J gene, which TCRdb does not give. This CDR3 has 20 residues. Germline lookup yields CDR1 TSWWSYY and CDR2 QGS. V was clipped by 2 bases and J by 0 bases, with 25 bases between them. This CDR3 reads CALGEKTKAFLGSYTDKLIF. The CDR3 nucleotides are TGTGCTCTTGGGGAAAAGACGAAGGCCTTCCTGGGGAGCTACACCGATAAACTCATCTTT.

This clone has a count of ten or more. This DNA's translation differs at residue 9 from TCRdb's protein, which comes from a much larger clone; a read error is likely, and the protein shown is translated from the DNA. The chain recombines TRDV2 with TRDJ1; 8 positions match TRDD3. The J gene was missing in TCRdb and was found by matching the end of the DNA to germline. From germline, CDR1 is GEAIGNYY and CDR2 EKD. The CDR3 runs 19 residues. After removal of 0 bases from V and 1 base from J, the junction contained 15 bases not matched to a gene. The CDR3 DNA reads as TGTGCCTGTGACACCCTGCCTCCTGAGGGATACGGAAGCACCGATAAACTCATCTTT. Its translation: CACDTLPPEGYGSTDKLIF.

Notes on this clone: TCRdb's entry gives the protein of a much larger clone, which mismatches this DNA's translation at residue 16, likely from a read error; the protein reported here is translated from the DNA. The V and J genes are TRDV1 and TRDJ1, with TRDD3 as a possible D gene (5 bases). Germline V gives CDR1 TSWWSYY, CDR2 QGS. The CDR3 is made up of 19 amino acids. CDR3: CALGGLSRSGALYTDRLIF. The CDR3 region has the DNA TGTGCTCTTGGGGGACTCTCGAGGTCGGGGGCCCTGTACACCGATAGACTCATCTTT.

With respect to this clone: TCRdb shows a much larger clone's protein in place of this DNA's translation, and the two differ at residue 26, likely through a read error; the protein shown is translated from the DNA. No J gene was assigned, while the V gene was called as TRDV1; no DNA check was done on the table's D call, TRDD3. The germline V gene has CDR1 TSWWSYY and CDR2 QGS. The CDR3 has 27 residues. The CDR3 DNA follows: TGTGCTCTTGGGGACACCACCTCCAACGATAGTACCTACCTCTTCTCCTACTGGGGGATGTTGGGCGATAAACTCACCTTT. Translated: CALGDTTSNDSTYLFSYWGMLGDKLTF.

Many counts were recorded for this clone. Other nucleotide sequences from this sample produce the same CDR3. The chain uses TRDV1 and TRDJ1, with D possibly matching TRDD3 (5 bases). CDR3 length equals 15 residues. Trimming removed 4 bases from V and 5 bases from J, with 17 bases in between. Germline V CDR1 and CDR2: TSWWSYY, QGS. The CDR3 DNA reads TGTGCTCTTGGGGGCCTCAATTTGGGGCAAGATAAACTCATCTTT. Amino acid sequence: CALGGLNLGQDKLIF.

This clone came up a few times. Given a far larger clone just one base away, this is likely a sequencing read error. This sample includes further DNA sequences coding for the same CDR3. This CDR3 is CACDTIGGVKKEIDKLIF. DNA for the CDR3: TGTGCCTGTGACACGATTGGGGGAGTCAAAAAGGAAATCGATAAACTCATCTTT. The chain combines TRDV2 with TRDJ1; 7 positions agree with TRDD3. In the absence of a J gene in TCRdb, the DNA was matched to germline to assign it here. This CDR3 comprises 18 residues. The germline CDR1 and CDR2 sequences are GEAIGNYY and EKD. V lost 1 base to trimming and J lost 4 bases; unmatched junction nucleotides: 17.

This clone came up a few times. This likely reflects a read error, since a far larger clone is one base away. The sample holds other DNA sequences that translate to the same CDR3. This chain links TRDV2 with TRDJ1; maybe TRDD3 (5 bases). The J gene is not listed in TCRdb, so it was assigned here from a DNA match to germline. This CDR3 comprises 14 residues. Per germline, CDR1 GEAIGNYY and CDR2 EKD. The DNA for the CDR3 is TGCGCCTGTGACAGCTTGGGGTACACCGATAAACTCATCTTT. Amino acids: CACDSLGYTDKLIF.